The next 5 T cell receptor beta chains were all read from a single sample in a study of OX40 agonist ivuxolimab in advanced cancers. TCRdb keeps only in-frame clones here, not all; method: immunoSEQ multiplex PCR. The sample lists tens of thousands of clones; approximately 89% were seen once. The sample in question was CD4+ or CD8+ T cells sorted from blood, obtained in a trial of the OX40 agonist ivuxolimab. Every receptor here comes from an adult with an advanced solid tumor such as melanoma, head and neck, liver or kidney cancer.

The chain carries TRBV19 and TRBJ1-6; tentative D call: TRBD1 (6 bases). V was shortened by 3 bases and J by 5 bases, with 14 bases between the two germline ends. Looked up from germline, CDR1 is LNHDA and CDR2 is SQIVND (reference sequence). The CDR3 loop spans 16 amino acids. The CDR3 DNA reads TGTGCCAGTAGTATCAGATCAGGGGTGAATAATTCACCCCTCCACTTT. This gives the protein CASSIRSGVNNSPLHF.

J is TRBJ1-4 and V is TRBV6-6; D may be TRBD1 (6 bases). The CDR3 consists of 11 residues. Germline V gene sequence: CDR1 MNHNY, CDR2 SVGAGI (reference sequence). Trimming stripped 7 bases from V and 8 bases from J, with 8 bases between. CDR3 region: CASTGQEKLFF. CDR3 in DNA: TGTGCCAGCACCGGACAGGAAAAACTGTTTTTT.

This clone was recorded only once. The chain has TRBV19 and TRBJ1-4, with a weak D call TRBD1 (5 bases). V was shortened by 5 bases and J by 10 bases, with 17 bases between the two germline ends. CDR1 is LNHDA, CDR2 SQIVND, per germline (reference sequence). The CDR3 is 14 residues long. CDR3 DNA sequence: TGTGCCAGTAGTGCAGACAGTCCCGGGCGAAAACTGTTTTTT. It specifies CASSADSPGRKLFF.

This rearrangement joins TRBV4-1 to TRBJ2-5; D tentatively reads TRBD1 or TRBD2 (5 bases each). The end of the DNA is better explained by TRBJ2-7, so the J call may be wrong. CDR1 is MGHRA and CDR2 is YSYEKL in the germline V gene. The CDR3 loop spans 17 amino acids. DNA for the CDR3: TGCGCCAGCAGCCAAGCCCCGGGGCGGCACAGCTCCTACGAGCAGTACTTC. Amino acids: CASSQAPGRHSSYEQYF.

The chain recombines TRBV30 with TRBJ1-6, with D tentatively TRBD1 (5 bases). CDR3 length: 15 residues. V was trimmed by 0 bases and J by 9 bases, leaving 15 bases between them. Germline V gene sequence: CDR1 GTSNPN, CDR2 SVGIG (reference sequence). The CDR3 here is CAWSVLNLQGSPLHF. CDR3 in DNA: TGTGCCTGGAGTGTACTGAATCTTCAGGGTTCACCCCTCCACTTT.